This T cell receptor (beta chain) comes out of a study of technical replicates of blood from several donors. Per germline, CDR1 LGHNA and CDR2 YSLEER. Between the trimmed V and J ends, which lost 0 bases and 4 bases, there was a span of 13 bases. This CDR3 is 16 amino acids long. TCRdb keeps only in-frame clones here, not all; method: immunoSEQ multiplex PCR. This sample has tens of thousands of clones, with 85% to 95% found just once. The receptor's source is a human donor in good health. Some clones in this sample may be carry-over from other donors' samples. Sequenced: PBMCs. This sequence joins TRBV4-3 and TRBJ1-5; D is perhaps TRBD1 (5 bases). The CDR3, as DNA: TGCGCCAGCAGCCAAGACCTTAGGACACTAAATCAGCCCCAGCATTTT. This translates into CASSQDLRTLNQPQHF.